This T cell receptor beta chain was captured by sequencing in a study of T cells after yellow fever vaccination. TCRdb re-called the 5' RACE reads with MiXCR, one entry per CDR3 protein. The sample records under 700,000 distinct CDR3 sequences, about 15% being singletons. This clonotype was counted only a few times. Its antigen is undetermined. Study findings and constraints: Booster sampling recovered most clones from primary vaccination (96% CD4, just over 85% CD8).

This sample comprised PBMCs, obtained about 5 days after the first yellow fever vaccination. The sequence came from a man between 18 and 29 years old who received the YFV17D yellow fever vaccine.

This CDR3 is CASSRLAGGAVYNEQFF. The CDR3 DNA reads as TGTGCCAGCAGCCGACTAGCGGGGGGGGCTGTTTACAATGAGCAGTTCTTC. This chain uses TRBV7-9 with TRBJ2-1; 14 positions agree with TRBD2. Looked up from germline, CDR1 is SEHNR and CDR2 is FQNEAQ (reference sequence). CDR3 length equals 17 residues. V lost 5 bases to trimming and J lost 4 bases; unmatched junction nucleotides: 7.